The table lists the clone carrying this T cell receptor beta chain with many counts. Antigen specificity is unknown. It was by quantitative 5'-RACE with molecular barcodes that TCR beta libraries were made. TCRdb processed the 5' RACE reads anew with MiXCR; each CDR3 protein has one entry. The table lists some 87,000 distinct CDR3 sequences, around 9.4% of them singletons. Germline V gene sequence: CDR1 MDHEN, CDR2 SYDVKM. V was cut by 5 bases and J by 2 bases, with 16 bases left in between. This CDR3 is built from 15 residues. The sample comes from a study of CD8 T cells in ankylosing spondylitis. Study-wide results and limits: Among TCR beta sequences, a motif of 7 to 9 highly homologous variants appeared characteristic of ankylosing spondylitis blood. Within matched ankylosing spondylitis synovial fluid, disease-linked clones were reportedly significantly enriched. In the blood and synovial fluid of reactive arthritis, some motif variants had been previously reported.

The sequence came from a male donor with ankylosing spondylitis or in good health (not recorded which). The genes are TRBV28 and TRBJ2-7, with D maybe TRBD1 (5 bases). The sample consisted of blood, either unsorted or a sorted T cell fraction (not recorded which). The CDR3 coding sequence is TGTGCCAGCAGTCGAGACAGATTCCCTACCTACGAGCAGTACTTC. This translates into CASSRDRFPTYEQYF. Filled out from reference TRBV28 and TRBJ2-7, the complete variable domain reads DVKVTQSSRYLVKRTGEKVFLECVQDMDHENMFWYRQDPGLGLRLIYFSYDVKMKEKGDIPEGYSVSREKKERFSLILESASTNQTSMYLCASSRDRFPTYEQYFGPGTRLTVT.